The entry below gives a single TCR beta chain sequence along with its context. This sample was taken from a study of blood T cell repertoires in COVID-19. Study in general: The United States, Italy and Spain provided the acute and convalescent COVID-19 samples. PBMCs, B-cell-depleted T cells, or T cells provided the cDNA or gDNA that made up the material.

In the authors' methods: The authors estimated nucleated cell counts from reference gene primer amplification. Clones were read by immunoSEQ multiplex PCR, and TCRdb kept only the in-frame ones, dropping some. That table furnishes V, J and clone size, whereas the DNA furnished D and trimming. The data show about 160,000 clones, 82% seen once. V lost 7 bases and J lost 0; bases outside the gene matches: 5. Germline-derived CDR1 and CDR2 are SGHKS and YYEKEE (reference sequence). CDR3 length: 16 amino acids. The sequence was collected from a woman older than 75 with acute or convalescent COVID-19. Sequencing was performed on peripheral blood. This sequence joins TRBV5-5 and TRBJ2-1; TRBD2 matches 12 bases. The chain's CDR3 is CASLGLAGFSYNEQFF. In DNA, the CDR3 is TGTGCCAGCTTGGGACTAGCGGGCTTCTCCTACAATGAGCAGTTCTTC.